Below are 16 T cell receptor beta chains sequenced from a single sample in a study of a mutant IDH1 vaccine in newly diagnosed glioma. Sample time point: week 47, end of study. Topical imiquimod accompanied each vaccine dose, which consisted of 300 ug of mutant IDH1 20-mer peptide. Profiling relied on immunoSEQ multiplex PCR, and the TCRdb table lists in-frame clones only, not all of them. The data hold tens of thousands of clones, with approximately 89% observed a single time. These TCRs' antigens remain unknown. The sequences come from PBMCs, collected from a glioma patient whose treatment included an IDH1 peptide vaccine. The receptor set was obtained from a woman aged 50 to 60 with glioma.

This chain uses TRBV9 with TRBJ2-2; TRBD2 matches 7 bases. CDR1 is SGDLS and CDR2 is YYNGEE in the germline V gene. The trim removed 3 bases at V and 4 bases at J, leaving 6 bases unmatched. This CDR3 contains 15 residues. The CDR3 DNA is TGTGCCAGCAGCGGTAGCGGGTTGGGCACCGGGGAGCTGTTTTTT. Protein product: CASSGSGLGTGELFF.

Regarding this clone: This same CDR3 is encoded by further DNA sequences in the sample. The chain joins TRBV9 to TRBJ2-7; D is unclear. Per germline, CDR1 SGDLS and CDR2 YYNGEE. There are 12 residues in the CDR3. Trimming took 0 bases from V and 5 from J, leaving 6 bases between them. The CDR3 loop reads CASSVDGDEQYF. CDR3 coding DNA: TGTGCCAGCAGCGTAGATGGCGACGAGCAGTACTTC.

V is TRBV11-2 and J is TRBJ2-7; D not certain. The CDR3 extends over 12 amino acids. V lost 2 bases and J lost 6, with 8 bases in between. CDR1 SGHAT and CDR2 FQNNGV come from the germline V gene. The CDR3 protein is CASSLKPPEQYF. The CDR3 DNA follows: TGTGCCAGCAGCTTAAAGCCTCCCGAGCAGTACTTC.

J is TRBJ1-3 and V is TRBV18, with D unresolved. The germline V and J ends were trimmed by 2 bases and 4 bases, with 12 bases remaining between them. CDR3 length: 15 residues. Germline CDR1 is KGHSH and CDR2 is LQKENI. The CDR3 region has the DNA TGTGCCAGCTCACCAGGAGGAGGGCAGGGAAACACCATATATTTT. Translating it yields CASSPGGGQGNTIYF.

The V and J genes are TRBV18 and TRBJ1-1, with unresolved D. Germline V gene lookup returns CDR1 KGHSH and CDR2 LQKENI. The CDR3 is made up of 14 amino acids. V was clipped by 2 bases and J by 4 bases, with 11 bases between them. The CDR3 bases are TGTGCCAGCTCACCAACGCGGACGGTCACTGAAGCTTTCTTT. This encodes CASSPTRTVTEAFF.

The chain couples TRBV6-5 to TRBJ2-7; TRBD2 matches 7 bases. This CDR3 has 15 amino acids. Germline values: CDR1 MNHEY, CDR2 SVGAGI. V gave up 5 bases and J gave up 2 bases; unmatched junction bases: 9. CDR3 sequence: CASSHRDYSTYEQYF. CDR3 coding DNA: TGTGCCAGCAGTCACCGGGACTACTCGACCTACGAGCAGTACTTC.

The chain combines TRBV11-1 with TRBJ2-1, with D possibly being TRBD2 (5 bases). Germline-derived CDR1 and CDR2 are SGHAT and FQDESV (reference sequence). The CDR3 has 16 residues. The V and J ends lost 1 base and 1 base respectively, with 11 bases between them. CDR3 sequence: CASSLVVASSYNEQFF. CDR3 sequence (DNA): TGTGCCAGCAGCTTAGTAGTAGCGTCGTCCTACAATGAGCAGTTCTTC.

The rearrangement joins TRBV10-1 to TRBJ2-2; 8 nucleotides align to TRBD1. Germline CDR1 and CDR2: WNHNN and SYGVQD (reference sequence). The ends lost 6 bases at V and 4 bases at J; junction bases unmatched: 4. The CDR3 runs 14 residues. The CDR3 sequence: CASSLTGATGELFF. In DNA form, the CDR3 reads TGCGCCAGCAGCTTGACAGGGGCCACCGGGGAGCTGTTTTTT.

The rearrangement links TRBV9 to TRBJ1-5; D is unresolved. V dropped 0 bases and J dropped 5 bases, with 6 bases sitting between them. The length of the CDR3 is 13 residues. Germline V gene data show CDR1 as SGDLS and CDR2 as YYNGEE. CDR3 coding DNA: TGTGCCAGCAGCGTAGGTCCCGATCAGCCCCAGCATTTT. It yields the protein CASSVGPDQPQHF.

The chain uses TRBV19 and TRBJ2-7, with TRBD1 identical over 9 bases. J was trimmed by 3 bases and V by 6 bases; bases with no gene match: 6. The CDR3 sequence is 14 residues long. Germline V gene data show CDR1 as LNHDA and CDR2 as SQIVND (reference sequence). The CDR3 reads CASRVQGAGYEQYF. The CDR3 DNA reads TGTGCCAGTAGGGTACAGGGGGCGGGCTACGAGCAGTACTTC.

This chain uses TRBV6-1 with TRBJ2-5, with 12 bases matching TRBD2. The J call is uncertain, as TRBJ2-7 better fits the DNA end. CDR1 and CDR2 from the germline V gene are MNHNS and SASEGT. This CDR3 spans 14 amino acids. CDR3 loop: CASSLAGGPHEQYF. Written as DNA, the CDR3 is TGTGCCAGCAGCCTAGCGGGAGGGCCGCACGAGCAGTACTTC.

V is TRBV21-1 and J is TRBJ2-1; the table's D call TRBD2 went unverified against the DNA. TRBV21-1 is labeled a pseudogene. The CDR3 has 17 residues. The CDR3 loop is CASSKALPGLAGAHEFF. The DNA of the CDR3 is TGTGCCAGCAGCAAAGCGCTTCCGGGACTAGCGGGAGCCCATGAGTTCTTC.

Comment on this clone: This sample includes further DNA sequences coding for the same CDR3. The chain has TRBV27 and TRBJ2-7; the match to TRBD1 covers 8 bases. The CDR3 is made up of 13 amino acids. The J segment lost 4 bases and the V segment lost 6 bases, leaving 5 bases of the junction unmatched. In germline, CDR1 is MNHEY, CDR2 SMNVEV (reference sequence). The DNA for the CDR3 is TGTGCCAGCAGCCCGGGACAGGCTTACGAGCAGTACTTC. It encodes CASSPGQAYEQYF.

The chain couples TRBV5-1 to TRBJ1-1; 8 nucleotides match TRBD1. CDR3 length equals 15 residues. J lost 1 base, V lost 3 bases, and 5 bases had no gene match. CDR1 and CDR2 from the germline V gene are SGHRS and YFSETQ. In DNA form, the CDR3 reads TGCGCCAGCAGCTCTCAGGGGGCCCCGAACACTGAAGCTTTCTTT. It specifies CASSSQGAPNTEAFF.

The rearrangement uses TRBV5-4 and TRBJ2-1; the match to TRBD2 covers 7 bases. The CDR3 sequence is 15 residues long. The V gene end was trimmed by 1 base and the J gene end by 4 bases; junction bases not matched to a gene: 5. Per the germline V gene, CDR1 is SGHNT and CDR2 is YYREEE (reference sequence). CDR3 residues: CASSLRRETYNEQFF. CDR3 DNA: TGTGCCAGCAGCTTGCGGCGGGAGACGTACAATGAGCAGTTCTTC.

The chain carries TRBV27 and TRBJ2-1; 9 bases map to TRBD1. This CDR3 region has 15 residues. J lost 9 bases, V lost 2 bases, and 8 bases had no gene match. Germline values: CDR1 MNHEY, CDR2 SMNVEV (reference sequence). The CDR3 DNA sequence: TGTGCCAGCAGTTTAAGTGGACAGGGGATAGGTGAGCAGTTCTTC. The encoded protein is CASSLSGQGIGEQFF.